The 29 T cell receptor beta chains presented below share a single source sample, sequenced in a study of blood T cell repertoires in COVID-19. Only in-frame clones appear in the TCRdb table, and some are missing; sequencing was by immunoSEQ multiplex PCR. The top ten clones hold approximately 7% of a sample with over 150,000 clones, approximately 86% of them seen once. The material sequenced was peripheral blood. These receptor sequences come from a middle-aged man with active or convalescent COVID-19.

This clone was recorded a few times. The V gene is TRBV15, the J gene TRBJ1-5; D may be TRBD1 (6 bases). The CDR3 extends over 15 amino acids. Deletions cut 5 bases from V and 3 bases from J, with 14 bases between. CDR1 is LNHNV and CDR2 is YYDKDF in the germline V gene (reference sequence). The CDR3 protein is CATSARNRDNQPQHF. CDR3 bases: TGTGCCACCAGCGCGCGGAACAGGGACAATCAGCCCCAGCATTTT.

The V gene is TRBV14, the J gene TRBJ1-5; D is possibly TRBD1 (6 bases). The V gene's germline CDR1 is SGHDN and CDR2 FVKESK. V was shortened by 3 bases and J by 5 bases, with 8 bases between the two germline ends. This CDR3 comprises 13 residues. This chain's CDR3 is CASSQGADQPQHF. CDR3 bases: TGTGCCAGCAGCCAGGGGGCCGATCAGCCCCAGCATTTT.

V usage is TRBV5-6 and J usage is TRBJ2-2; 12 bases align to TRBD1. Per the germline V gene, CDR1 is SGHDT and CDR2 is YYEEEE. This CDR3 is built from 15 residues. J lost 6 bases, V lost 5 bases, and 5 bases had no gene match. The CDR3 DNA reads as TGTGCCAGCAGTGGGGACAGGGGGCTTTCCGGGGAGCTGTTTTTT. This translates into CASSGDRGLSGELFF.

The chain has TRBV7-9 and TRBJ2-2; 7 bases align to TRBD1. Germline V CDR1 and CDR2: SEHNR, FQNEAQ (reference sequence). The length of the CDR3 is 15 residues. Trimming took 7 bases from V and 6 from J; bases not matched to a gene: 11. This chain's CDR3 is CASNPLLDRAGELFF. The DNA of the CDR3 is TGTGCCAGCAATCCGTTACTCGACAGGGCCGGGGAGCTGTTTTTT.

The rearrangement links TRBV7-9 to TRBJ1-6; D uncertain. The germline V gene has CDR1 SEHNR and CDR2 FQNEAQ (reference sequence). The CDR3 covers 15 residues. Between the trimmed V and J ends, which lost 5 bases and 6 bases, there was a span of 14 bases. The CDR3 here is CASSPVGGSNSPLHF. The CDR3 DNA follows: TGTGCCAGCAGCCCCGTGGGAGGAAGTAATTCACCCCTCCACTTT.

The chain carries TRBV4-2 and TRBJ2-7; possibly TRBD1 for D (5 bases). Per germline, CDR1 LGHNA and CDR2 YNFKEQ. The CDR3 loop spans 15 amino acids. The germline V and J ends were trimmed by 0 bases and 5 bases, with 14 bases remaining between them. In DNA, the CDR3 is TGTGCCAGCAGCCAAGATCCTCACAGCAGGGACGAGCAGTACTTC. This sequence encodes CASSQDPHSRDEQYF.

V and J are TRBV3-1 (or the pseudogene TRBV3-2) and TRBJ1-1, with 8 bases that match TRBD1. This CDR3 region has 16 residues. The germline gives CDR1 LGHDT, CDR2 YNNKEL (reference sequence). Trimming at V came to 5 bases and at J to 0 bases, leaving 8 bases not matched to a gene. The CDR3 protein is CASSYSGGLLNTEAFF. For the CDR3, the DNA is TGTGCCAGCAGCTACTCAGGGGGCCTCTTGAACACTGAAGCTTTCTTT.

The chain uses TRBV19 and TRBJ1-6; D is perhaps TRBD1 (5 bases). Per germline, CDR1 LNHDA and CDR2 SQIVND (reference sequence). V was clipped by 5 bases and J by 6 bases, with 14 bases between them. This CDR3 contains 15 residues. In DNA form, the CDR3 reads TGTGCCAGTAGTCCCGGGGGGGGAGCTAATTCACCCCTCCACTTT. Amino acid sequence: CASSPGGGANSPLHF.

V gene TRBV24-1 combines with J gene TRBJ2-7; 13 bases are shared with TRBD2. Germline V gives CDR1 KGHDR, CDR2 SFDVKD. The CDR3 runs to 17 residues. The trim removed 4 bases at V and 2 bases at J, leaving 7 bases unmatched. CDR3 sequence reads: CATSDLTLAGGTYEQYF. Here the CDR3 DNA reads TGTGCCACCAGTGACTTGACACTAGCGGGGGGGACCTACGAGCAGTACTTC.

In its sample, this clone was seen a few times. This chain uses TRBV6-5 with TRBJ2-7; 8 positions match TRBD2. Germline values: CDR1 MNHEY, CDR2 SVGAGI. CDR3 length: 14 amino acids. V trimming: 0 bases; J trimming: 4 bases; junction bases outside the gene matches: 2. CDR3 region: CASSYSGGRYEQYF. CDR3 nucleotides: TGTGCCAGCAGTTACTCCGGCGGGAGGTACGAGCAGTACTTC.

V is TRBV7-2 and J is TRBJ2-1, with TRBD2 matching over 8 bases. Germline lookup yields CDR1 SGHTA and CDR2 FQGNSA. CDR3 length equals 16 residues. J lost 4 bases, V lost 2 bases, and 7 bases had no gene match. CDR3 DNA sequence: TGTGCCAGCAGCTTACAAGCGGGAGCGTGGTACAATGAGCAGTTCTTC. Protein product: CASSLQAGAWYNEQFF.

The chain recombines TRBV7-9 with TRBJ1-2, with 10 positions matching TRBD1. Germline loops: CDR1 SEHNR, CDR2 FQNEAQ (reference sequence). V dropped 5 bases and J dropped 7; count of bases not matched to a gene: 10. This CDR3 is 15 amino acids long. The CDR3 sequence: CASSPWDRGNGGYTF. The CDR3 DNA follows: TGTGCCAGCAGCCCATGGGACAGGGGAAATGGTGGCTACACCTTC.

The CDR3 reads CASSLVAGGTGELFF. CDR3 DNA sequence: TGTGCCAGCAGCTTGGTAGCAGGGGGCACCGGGGAGCTGTTTTTT. This sequence joins TRBV5-4 and TRBJ2-2, with TRBD1 matching over 7 bases. After removal of 0 bases from V and 4 bases from J, the junction contained 3 bases not matched to a gene. The germline CDR1 and CDR2 sequences are SGHNT and YYREEE (reference sequence). This CDR3 contains 15 residues.

This rearrangement joins TRBV9 to TRBJ2-1, with TRBD2 matching over 10 bases. The J segment lost 7 bases and the V segment lost 4 bases, leaving 11 bases of the junction unmatched. The CDR3 has 16 amino acids. Germline CDR1 reads SGDLS; CDR2 reads YYNGEE. CDR3 amino acids: CASSTGLADRKNEQFF. CDR3 bases: TGTGCCAGCAGCACCGGACTAGCGGATCGGAAGAATGAGCAGTTCTTC.

A few counts support this clone. The CDR3 here is CASSLDRGSMNTEAFF. CDR3 bases: TGTGCCAGCAGTCTTGACAGGGGCAGCATGAACACTGAAGCTTTCTTT. The chain uses TRBV27 and TRBJ1-1; 8 bases fit TRBD1. The junction had 8 bases not matched to a gene; V was cut back by 5 bases and J by 0 bases. This CDR3 region has 16 residues. Germline-derived CDR1 and CDR2 are MNHEY and SMNVEV (reference sequence).

This clone was observed a single time. This chain uses TRBV29-1 with TRBJ1-4; 8 bases fit TRBD1. The length of the CDR3 is 15 residues. The germline V gene has CDR1 SQVTM and CDR2 ANQGSEA. V lost 4 bases to trimming and J lost 0 bases; unmatched junction nucleotides: 4. As DNA, the CDR3 is TGCAGCGTTGGGGAACAGGGGGCAACTAATGAAAAACTGTTTTTT. Translating it yields CSVGEQGATNEKLFF.

V and J are TRBV14 and TRBJ1-2; D ambiguous. Germline V lookup: CDR1 SGHDN, CDR2 FVKESK. The CDR3 is 15 residues long. Between the trimmed V and J ends, which lost 4 bases and 1 base, there was a span of 13 bases. Written as DNA, the CDR3 is TGTGCCAGCAGCCGCGGAAGAGGATATAACTATGGCTACACCTTC. Residues: CASSRGRGYNYGYTF. Complete variable domain (other parts from reference TRBV14 and TRBJ1-2): EAGVTQFPSHSVIEKGQTVTLRCDPISGHDNLYWYRRVMGKEIKFLLHFVKESKQDESGMPNNRFLAERTGGTYSTLKVQPAELEDSGVYFCASSRGRGYNYGYTFGSGTRLTVV.

The gene calls are TRBV4-1 and TRBJ1-2; D uncertain. Per the germline V gene, CDR1 is MGHRA and CDR2 is YSYEKL. The CDR3 extends over 14 amino acids. The V end lost 0 bases, the J end lost 5 bases, and 10 bases lay between the germline ends. The CDR3 nucleotides read TGCGCCAGCAGCCAAGATATCACAGCTTATGGCTACACCTTC. Amino acid sequence: CASSQDITAYGYTF.

The chain has TRBV4-1 and TRBJ1-1; possibly TRBD1 for D (6 bases). The CDR3 spans 20 residues. V was trimmed by 4 bases and J by 1 base, leaving 28 bases between them. Germline values: CDR1 MGHRA, CDR2 YSYEKL. For the CDR3, the DNA is TGCGCCAGCAGCCCCGCAATTCTCAGGGGTGGTTTAATGTCGAACACTGAAGCTTTCTTT. Its protein product is CASSPAILRGGLMSNTEAFF.

V and J are TRBV27 and TRBJ1-5; D is uncertain. Germline CDR1 reads MNHEY; CDR2 reads SMNVEV (reference sequence). Trimming shortened V by 3 bases and J by 4 bases, and 28 bases separated the two germline ends. This CDR3 region has 20 residues. The DNA of the CDR3 is TGTGCCAGCAGTTTGCAAGTATGGAATTATGGGCAGCGGTCAAATCAGCCCCAGCATTTT. As protein: CASSLQVWNYGQRSNQPQHF.

The CDR3 loop is CASSDRSGGALGEQFF. Here the CDR3 DNA reads TGCGCCAGCAGTGACCGAAGCGGGGGGGCTCTGGGTGAGCAGTTCTTC. This chain links TRBV10-2 with TRBJ2-1, with TRBD2 identical over 10 bases. Germline V gives CDR1 WSHSY, CDR2 SAAADI. The length of the CDR3 is 16 residues. V dropped 3 bases and J dropped 9; count of bases not matched to a gene: 11.

The chain combines TRBV7-8 with TRBJ1-1, with D possibly being TRBD1 (6 bases). The CDR3 runs to 14 residues. Trimming shortened V by 2 bases and J by 9 bases, and 16 bases separated the two germline ends. CDR1 is SGHVS, CDR2 FQNEAQ, per germline. CDR3 sequence: CASSLKGVLSQAFF. DNA of the CDR3: TGTGCCAGCAGCTTAAAGGGGGTATTGTCTCAAGCTTTCTTT. The variable domain in full, with the rest retrieved from reference TRBV7-8 and TRBJ1-1, is GAGVSQSPRYKVAKRGQDVALRCDPISGHVSLFWYQQALGQGPEFLTYFQNEAQLDKSGLPSDRFFAERPEGSVSTLKIQRTQQEDSAVYLCASSLKGVLSQAFFGQGTRLTVV.

Details on this clone: The final CDR3 position lacks the conserved phenylalanine or tryptophan, pointing to a likely read error. The chain joins TRBV6-5 to TRBJ1-2; possible D gene TRBD1, 6 bases. The ends were cut back, 4 bases at V and 4 bases at J, with 10 bases in the middle. This CDR3 has 13 residues. Germline V gene lookup returns CDR1 MNHEY and CDR2 SVGAGI. CDR3: CASSSVGGYGYTL. DNA for the CDR3: TGTGCCAGCAGTTCAGTAGGGGGCTATGGCTACACCCTC.

The chain is built from TRBV25-1 and TRBJ1-1; D possibly corresponds to TRBD1 (6 bases). From germline, CDR1 is MGHDK and CDR2 SYGVNS. Trimming pared 6 bases from V and 1 base from J, leaving 12 bases between. The CDR3 consists of 14 residues. CDR3 residues: CASSRGPKNTEAFF. In nucleotides, the CDR3 is TGTGCCAGCAGCAGGGGACCCAAGAACACTGAAGCTTTCTTT. The variable domain in full, completed from reference TRBV25-1 and TRBJ1-1, reads EADIYQTPRYLVIGTGKKITLECSQTMGHDKMYWYQQDPGMELHLIHYSYGVNSTEKGDLSSESTVSRIRTEHFPLTLESARPSHTSQYLCASSRGPKNTEAFFGQGTRLTVV.

The chain joins TRBV7-9 to TRBJ1-2, with a weak D call TRBD1 (5 bases). V gave up 2 bases and J gave up 8 bases, with 12 bases separating them. There are 13 residues in the CDR3. Germline loops: CDR1 SEHNR, CDR2 FQNEAQ (reference sequence). Here the CDR3 DNA reads TGTGCCAGCAGCTTATTGGATCGGGGGGGCTACACCTTC. Encoded protein: CASSLLDRGGYTF.

The rearrangement joins TRBV5-1 to TRBJ2-2; 8 bases align to TRBD1. CDR3 length: 15 amino acids. The ends lost 4 bases at V and 1 base at J; junction bases unmatched: 3. The germline gives CDR1 SGHRS, CDR2 YFSETQ. The DNA of the CDR3 is TGCGCCAGCAGCAGACAGGGGTTGAACACCGGGGAGCTGTTTTTT. Translation: CASSRQGLNTGELFF.

Comment on this clone: The conserved phenylalanine or tryptophan normally closing the CDR3 is absent here, so this likely arose from a read error. No DNA is shown, since the ends of the CDR3 on it are uncertain; the CDR3 is the one TCRdb lists. The CDR3 reads CASRIGRAGFRV. The chain recombines TRBV2 with TRBJ1-5. The CDR3 numbers 12 amino acids, ends counted. Germline lookup yields CDR1 SNHLY and CDR2 FYNNEI.

The gene calls are TRBV6-5 and TRBJ1-2, with D hard to call. CDR3 size: 11 residues. The V and J ends lost 4 bases and 4 bases respectively, with 4 bases between them. Germline CDR1 and CDR2: MNHEY and SVGAGI. CDR3 nucleotide sequence: TGTGCCAGCAGTTCCGGCTATGGCTACACCTTC. Amino acid sequence: CASSSGYGYTF.

This clone came up a few times. The rearrangement links TRBV15 to TRBJ1-4; a possible D gene is TRBD1 (5 bases). The CDR3 consists of 15 residues. Trimming removed 1 base at V and 5 bases at J, with 11 bases between. Germline CDR1 LNHNV, CDR2 YYDKDF (reference sequence). The CDR3 bases are TGTGCCACCAGCAGAGTAAGACAGAGAAATGAAAAACTGTTTTTT. Translating gives CATSRVRQRNEKLFF.